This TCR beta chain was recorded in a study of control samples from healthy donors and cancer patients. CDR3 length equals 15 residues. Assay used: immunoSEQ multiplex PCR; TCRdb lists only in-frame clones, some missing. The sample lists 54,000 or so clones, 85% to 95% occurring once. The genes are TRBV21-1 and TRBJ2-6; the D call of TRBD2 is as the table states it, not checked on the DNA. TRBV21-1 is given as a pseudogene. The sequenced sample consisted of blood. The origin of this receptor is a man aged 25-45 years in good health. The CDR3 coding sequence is TGTGCCAGCAGCAGACGAGGCTCTGGGGCCAACGTCCTGACTTTC. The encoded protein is CASSRRGSGANVLTF.